These T cell receptor beta chains were read from a single sample in a study of T cell responses to AZD1222 COVID-19 vaccine. Sequenced by immunoSEQ multiplex PCR; TCRdb stores in-frame clones only, minus some. The sample comprises about 190,000 clones, about 94% of which are singletons, and roughly 9.2% rests with the top ten. Sequencing was performed on peripheral blood, taken on day 0 of AZD1222 vaccination. These TCRs come from an adult in good health. Each CDR3 is given with its conserved first and last residue. D genes are given only for firm matches. Clone sizes are given selectively: once, few, many, or a class where the clone is expanded.

>TRBJ2-7|TRBV30|-|-
TGTGCCTGGAGTGTACCCGCATTCGAGCAGTACTTC
CAWSVPAFEQYF
>TRBJ1-1|TRBV9|-|-
TGTGCCAGCAGCGTAGTGTCGAACACTGAAGCTTTCTTT
CASSVVSNTEAFF
>TRBJ1-6|TRBV28|-|-
TGTGCCAGCAGTTCGGGGGATTCCTATAATTCACCCCTCCACTTT
CASSSGDSYNSPLHF
>TRBJ1-2|TRBV28|-|-
TGTGCCAGCAGCCCTACCTACACCGGCAGCCACTATGGCTACACCTTC
CASSPTYTGSHYGYTF
>TRBJ1-1|TRBV6-5|-|-
TGTGCCAGCAGAACCGTGGGGGGGGCGCCCACTGAAGCTTTCTTT
CASRTVGGAPTEAFF
>TRBJ1-3|TRBV5-6|-|-
TGTGCCAGCAGATTAGGACACTCTGGAAACACCATATATTTT
CASRLGHSGNTIYF
>TRBJ1-6|TRBV28|-|-
TGTGCCAGCAGTCAGAACATCCTGGGCCGGAATTCACCCCTCCACTTT
CASSQNILGRNSPLHF
>TRBJ2-2|TRBV10-2|-|-
TGCGCCAGCAGTGAGTTCCCCACCACAGTCGCGAACACCGGGGAGCTGTTTTTT
CASSEFPTTVANTGELFF
>TRBJ2-1|TRBV6-6|-|TRBD2
TGTGCCAGCAGTTATCCCAACCTAGCGGGAGTGGGTGAGCAGTTCTTC
CASSYPNLAGVGEQFF
>TRBJ2-1|TRBV28|-|-
TGTGCCAGCAGTTGGAACCTAGGGCATGAGCAGTTCTTC
CASSWNLGHEQFF
>TRBJ1-1|TRBV14|-|TRBD1
TGTGCCAGCAGCCAAGATATCGGGACAGGGAAAGCTTTCTTT
CASSQDIGTGKAFF
>TRBJ2-1|TRBV7-6|-|-
TGTGCCAGCAGCCCCCAACCGGGTTCCTACAATGAGCAGTTCTTC
CASSPQPGSYNEQFF
>TRBJ2-5|TRBV2|-|-
TGTGCCAGCACTAGAGTTGAGGGAGAGACCCAGTACTTC
CASTRVEGETQYF
>TRBJ2-1|TRBV7-9|-|-
TGTGCCAGCAACAACTACAATGAGCAGTTCTTC
CASNNYNEQFF
>TRBJ1-6|TRBV3-1/TRBV3-2|-|TRBD1
TGTGCCAGCAGCCAAGGGACAGGCGTGGCTTCACCCCTCCACTTT
CASSQGTGVASPLHF
>TRBJ1-2|TRBV19|-|-
TGTGCCAGTAGTATAGGGGAAGCCCGGGGCTATGGCTACACCTTC
CASSIGEARGYGYTF
>TRBJ1-1|TRBV5-6|-|-
TGTGCCAGCCAACGCGGCAGACTGAACACTGAAGCTTTCTTT
CASQRGRLNTEAFF
>TRBJ1-1|TRBV7-9|once|TRBD1
TGTGCCAGCACGACAGGGGGAAACACTGAAGCTTTCTTT
CASTTGGNTEAFF
>TRBJ2-1|TRBV2|-|-
TGTGCCAGCAGCCCAGAACTGTGGAGCTCCTACAATGAGCAGTTCTTC
CASSPELWSSYNEQFF
>TRBJ2-3|TRBV5-1|-|-
TGCGCCAGCAGCTTTCGGCTAGCAGCCGATACGCAGTATTTT
CASSFRLAADTQYF
>TRBJ1-2|TRBV7-9|-|-
TGTGCCAGCAGCTTAGCCCGGGAGGGCTACACCTTC
CASSLAREGYTF
>TRBJ2-7|TRBV19|-|-
TGTGCCAGTTCAGTATTAACCGGAACCTACGAGCAGTACTTC
CASSVLTGTYEQYF
>TRBJ2-3|TRBV28|once|-
TGTGCCAGCAGTTTAACAGGGATGGGCACAGATACGCAGTATTTT
CASSLTGMGTDTQYF
>TRBJ1-2|TRBV24-1|once|TRBD1
TGTGCCACCAGTGACCGCTCGGGACAGGGCCTTAACTATGGCTACACCTTC
CATSDRSGQGLNYGYTF
>TRBJ1-1|TRBV28|-|-
TGTGCCAGCAGTTTAGTCTTAGGGGACAAGAACACTGAAGCTTTCTTT
CASSLVLGDKNTEAFF
>TRBJ1-1|TRBV28|-|-
TGTGCCAGCAGGCGGGACCTCACTGAAGCTTTCTTT
CASRRDLTEAFF
>TRBJ1-4|TRBV11-2|-|TRBD1
TGTGCCAGCAGCGTTAGGGGACAGGGTAATGAAAAACTGTTTTTT
CASSVRGQGNEKLFF
>TRBJ2-3|TRBV9|-|TRBD2
TGTGCCAGCAGCGTTAGTAGCGGGGGGGGCACAGATACGCAGTATTTT
CASSVSSGGGTDTQYF
>TRBJ2-7|TRBV7-9|-|TRBD1
TGTGCCAGCAGCTCCGAGGGACAGTCCTCCTACGAGCAGTACTTC
CASSSEGQSSYEQYF
>TRBJ1-1|TRBV15|-|-
TGTGCCACCAGCAACTCGGGCTTTCCTGAAGCTTTCTTT
CATSNSGFPEAFF
>TRBJ2-7|TRBV5-4|-|TRBD2
TGTGCCAGCAGCCCTCTAGCGGGAGGGGAATACGAGCAGTACTTC
CASSPLAGGEYEQYF
>TRBJ2-3|TRBV29-1|-|TRBD2
TGCAGCGTTGAAGATCGTCTTCTCGGGAGGACAGATACGCAGTATTTT
CSVEDRLLGRTDTQYF
>TRBJ2-3|TRBV28|-|-
TGTGCCAGCAGTGCGCCCCGTGATTTCACCGAGGATACGCAGTATTTT
CASSAPRDFTEDTQYF
>TRBJ2-7|TRBV14|-|TRBD2
TGTGCCAGCAGCCAGTTAGCGGGAGGCCGCTCATTCCACGAGCAGTACTTC
CASSQLAGGRSFHEQYF
>TRBJ2-1|TRBV5-1|-|-
TGCGCCAGCAGCTTGTACGGGACCTACAATGAGCAGTTCTTC
CASSLYGTYNEQFF
>TRBJ2-3|TRBV9|-|TRBD1
TGTGCCAGCAGCTCCCGGACAGGGGGCGCAGATACGCAGTATTTT
CASSSRTGGADTQYF
>TRBJ2-7|TRBV6-6|-|TRBD1
TGTGCCAGCAGTTACTCACCGGGACAGGGGACCCACGAGCAGTACTTC
CASSYSPGQGTHEQYF
>TRBJ1-6|TRBV9|-|-
TGTGCCAGCAGCGTAGGGGGGGGCAGGGCGGATAGCTCACCCCTCCACTTT
CASSVGGGRADSSPLHF
>TRBJ2-1|TRBV10-3|-|-
TGTGCCACCCGGACCGACCTTAGCTCCTACAATGAGCAGTTCTTC
CATRTDLSSYNEQFF
>TRBJ2-3|TRBV2|-|TRBD1
TGTGCCAGCAGTGACAGGGGGACAGATACGCAGTATTTT
CASSDRGTDTQYF
>TRBJ2-2|TRBV29-1|-|TRBD2
TGCAGCGCCCAAACTAGCGGGAGTGTTGTCGGGGAGCTGTTTTTT
CSAQTSGSVVGELFF
>TRBJ1-1|TRBV29-1|-|-
TGCAGCGGGCTATGGGGAAAGCAGACTGAAGCTTTCTTT
CSGLWGKQTEAFF
>TRBJ1-3|TRBV9|-|-
TGTGCCAGCAGCACCGACAGTGGAAACACCATATATTTT
CASSTDSGNTIYF
>TRBJ1-1|TRBV5-1|once|-
TGCGCCAGCAGCTGGCGTTTACGGGGGGGAACCACTGAAGCTTTCTTT
CASSWRLRGGTTEAFF
>TRBJ2-7|TRBV28|-|-
TGTGCCAGCAGTTTGATGGGACGCAACACGAGGGTAAGCGAGCAGTACTTC
CASSLMGRNTRVSEQYF
>TRBJ2-1|TRBV29-1|-|-
TGCAGCGTTGATGGGATTACCCCCTGGGGTTACAATGAGCAGTTCTTC
CSVDGITPWGYNEQFF
>TRBJ1-6|TRBV12-3/TRBV12-4|-|-
TGTGCCAGCAGTAGAGACGGGGGGTCACCCCTCCACTTT
CASSRDGGSPLHF
>TRBJ1-4|TRBV28|-|TRBD1
TGTGCCAGCAGTGGACAGGGGGCGCGGGAAAAACTGTTTTTT
CASSGQGAREKLFF
>TRBJ2-2|TRBV29-1|-|-
TGCAGCGTTGAAGATCGGGGCCGATTACCCACCGGGGAGCTGTTTTTT
CSVEDRGRLPTGELFF
>TRBJ2-1|TRBV9|once|TRBD2
TGTGCCAGCAGCGTAGGGACTAGCGGGAGGGTAGGGTCCTACAATGAGCAGTTCTTC
CASSVGTSGRVGSYNEQFF
>TRBJ1-6|TRBV5-1|-|-
TGCGCCAGCAGCTTGGGAAATTCACCCCTCCACTTT
CASSLGNSPLHF